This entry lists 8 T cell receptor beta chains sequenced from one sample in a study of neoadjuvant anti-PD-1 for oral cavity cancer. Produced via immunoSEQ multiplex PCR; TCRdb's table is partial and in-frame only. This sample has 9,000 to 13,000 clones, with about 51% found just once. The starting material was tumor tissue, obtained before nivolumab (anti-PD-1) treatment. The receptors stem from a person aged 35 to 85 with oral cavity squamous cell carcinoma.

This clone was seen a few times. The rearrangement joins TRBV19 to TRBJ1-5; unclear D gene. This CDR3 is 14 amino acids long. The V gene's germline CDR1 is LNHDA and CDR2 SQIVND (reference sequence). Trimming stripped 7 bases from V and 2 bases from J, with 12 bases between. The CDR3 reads CASMVGWRNQPQHF. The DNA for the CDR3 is TGTGCCAGTATGGTCGGATGGCGCAATCAGCCCCAGCATTTT. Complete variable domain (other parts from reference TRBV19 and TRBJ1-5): DGGITQSPKYLFRKEGQNVTLSCEQNLNHDAMYWYRQDPGQGLRLIYYSQIVNDFQKGDIAEGYSVSREKKESFPLTVTSAQKNPTAFYLCASMVGWRNQPQHFGDGTRLSIL.

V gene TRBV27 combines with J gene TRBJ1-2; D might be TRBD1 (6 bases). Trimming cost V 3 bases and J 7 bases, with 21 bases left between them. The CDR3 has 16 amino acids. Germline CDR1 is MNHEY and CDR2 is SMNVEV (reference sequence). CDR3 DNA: TGTGCCAGCAGTTTTGTGGGGGCGTCAGATTCATTTGGCTACACCTTC. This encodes CASSFVGASDSFGYTF.

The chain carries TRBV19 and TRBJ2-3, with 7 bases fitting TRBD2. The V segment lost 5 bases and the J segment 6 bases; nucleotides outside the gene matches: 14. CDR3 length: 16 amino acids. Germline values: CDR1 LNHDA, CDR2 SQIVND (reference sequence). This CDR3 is CASSSQRGPAVDTQYF. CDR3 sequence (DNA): TGTGCCAGTAGTTCCCAGCGGGGCCCGGCGGTTGATACGCAGTATTTT.

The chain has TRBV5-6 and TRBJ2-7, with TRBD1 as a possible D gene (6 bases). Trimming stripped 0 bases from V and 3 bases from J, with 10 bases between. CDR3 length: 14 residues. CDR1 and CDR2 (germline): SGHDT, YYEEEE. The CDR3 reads CASSLDRVLYEQYF. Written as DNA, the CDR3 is TGTGCCAGCAGCTTGGACAGGGTCCTCTACGAGCAGTACTTC.

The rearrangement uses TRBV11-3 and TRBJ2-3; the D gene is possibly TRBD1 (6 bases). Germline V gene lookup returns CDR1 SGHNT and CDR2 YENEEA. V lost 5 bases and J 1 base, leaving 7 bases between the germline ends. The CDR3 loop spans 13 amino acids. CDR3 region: CASSHRGTDTQYF. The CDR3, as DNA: TGTGCCAGCAGCCACAGGGGCACAGATACGCAGTATTTT.

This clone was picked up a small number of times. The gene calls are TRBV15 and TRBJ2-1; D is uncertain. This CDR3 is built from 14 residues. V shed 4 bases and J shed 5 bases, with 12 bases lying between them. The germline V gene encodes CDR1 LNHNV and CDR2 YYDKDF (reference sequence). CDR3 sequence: CATSTLSGHNEQFF. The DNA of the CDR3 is TGTGCCACCAGCACCCTAAGTGGCCACAATGAGCAGTTCTTC.

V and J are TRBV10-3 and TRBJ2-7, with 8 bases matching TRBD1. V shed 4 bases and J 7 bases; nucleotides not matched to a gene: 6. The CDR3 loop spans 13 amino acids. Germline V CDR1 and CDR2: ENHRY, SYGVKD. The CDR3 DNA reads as TGTGCCATCAGTGGTACAGGGGGGTGGGAGCAGTACTTC. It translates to CAISGTGGWEQYF.

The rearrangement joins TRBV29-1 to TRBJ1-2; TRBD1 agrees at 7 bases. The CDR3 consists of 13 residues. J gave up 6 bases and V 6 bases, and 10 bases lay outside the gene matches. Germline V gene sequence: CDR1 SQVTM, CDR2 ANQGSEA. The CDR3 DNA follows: TGCAGCGTCCCCAAACAGGGGACCGATGGCTACACCTTC. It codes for CSVPKQGTDGYTF.